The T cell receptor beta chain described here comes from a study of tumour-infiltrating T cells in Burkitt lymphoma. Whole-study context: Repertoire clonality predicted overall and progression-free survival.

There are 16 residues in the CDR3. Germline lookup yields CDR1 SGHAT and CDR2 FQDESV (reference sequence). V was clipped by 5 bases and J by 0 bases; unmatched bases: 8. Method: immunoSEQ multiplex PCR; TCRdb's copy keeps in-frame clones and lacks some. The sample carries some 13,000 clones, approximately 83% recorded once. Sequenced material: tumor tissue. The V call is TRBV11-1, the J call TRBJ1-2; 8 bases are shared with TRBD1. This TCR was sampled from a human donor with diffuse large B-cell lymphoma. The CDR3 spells CASSPPGQVTNYGYTF. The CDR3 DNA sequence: TGTGCCAGCAGCCCTCCGGGACAGGTTACTAACTATGGCTACACCTTC.